Following are 30 T cell receptor beta chains from one sample sequenced in a study of post-analysis software for immune sequencing data. These receptors have no identified antigens. Study-level points and caveats: A few TRBV segments (TRBV5-6, TRBV5-1 and TRBV20-1 among them) occurred more frequently in patients than in controls.

Included in the TCR beta cDNA libraries were unique molecular identifiers. Each CDR3 protein gets one entry after TCRdb re-called the PCR reads with MiXCR. This table holds about 760,000 distinct CDR3 sequences, roughly 30% found once. Sequencing was performed on blood. Receptors originate from a girl between 10 and 17 years old with multiple sclerosis.

This clonotype was recorded a few times. The CDR3 protein is CASSLGSNQETQYF. CDR3 DNA sequence: TGCGCCAGCAGCTTGGGGTCGAACCAAGAGACCCAGTACTTC. The rearrangement joins TRBV5-1 to TRBJ2-5; the D is unclear. Per the germline V gene, CDR1 is SGHRS and CDR2 is YFSETQ. V was trimmed by 0 bases and J by 0 bases, leaving 6 bases between them. This CDR3 is built from 14 residues.

The chain combines TRBV12-5 with TRBJ2-5; TRBD2 agrees at 7 bases. With V trimmed by 7 bases and J by 1 base, 9 bases remained unmatched. This CDR3 is 15 amino acids long. The germline gives CDR1 LGHNT, CDR2 FRNRAP. CDR3 protein: CASAKGSGTQETQYF. DNA for the CDR3: TGTGCTAGTGCCAAGGGGAGCGGGACCCAAGAGACCCAGTACTTC.

This clonotype was seen more than once but under ten times. V and J are TRBV5-1 and TRBJ2-5; 7 positions agree with TRBD2. V gave up 0 bases and J gave up 1 base; unmatched junction bases: 9. The CDR3 consists of 17 residues. CDR1 SGHRS and CDR2 YFSETQ come from the germline V gene. CDR3 DNA sequence: TGCGCCAGCAGCTTGGGGGCCGCGGGGGACCTCCAAGAGACCCAGTACTTC. Translated: CASSLGAAGDLQETQYF.

The J gene is TRBJ2-7, the V gene TRBV4-3; 7 positions agree with TRBD1. Germline assignment: CDR1 LGHNA and CDR2 YSLEER. V gave up 1 base and J gave up 4 bases; unmatched junction bases: 7. The CDR3 has 15 amino acids. CDR3 region: CASSQGGGPLYEQYF. The CDR3 coding sequence is TGCGCCAGCAGCCAAGGAGGGGGCCCGCTGTACGAGCAGTACTTC.

The V gene is TRBV6-2 or TRBV6-3, the J gene TRBJ2-7; D could derive from TRBD1 or TRBD2 (5 bases each). Germline values: CDR1 MNHEY, CDR2 SVGEGT. The ends were cut back, 6 bases at V and 2 bases at J, with 11 bases in the middle. This CDR3 comprises 13 residues. CDR3 nucleotides: TGTGCCAGCAGGGGACGTATGACCTACGAGCAGTACTTC. Its translation: CASRGRMTYEQYF.

This clonotype was seen a few times. The genes are TRBV11-2 and TRBJ2-4; D is undetermined. This CDR3 has 13 residues. V was trimmed by 1 base and J by 3 bases, leaving 4 bases between them. Germline V lookup: CDR1 SGHAT, CDR2 FQNNGV. Here the CDR3 reads CASSLGNKNIQYF. The CDR3 DNA follows: TGTGCCAGCAGCTTAGGAAACAAAAACATTCAGTACTTC.

The CDR3 DNA is TGTGCCAGCAGTGCGGCAGGGGGACCCCAAGAGACCCAGTACTTC. Translating it yields CASSAAGGPQETQYF. The chain has TRBV12-3 or TRBV12-4 and TRBJ2-5; 7 positions match TRBD1. With V trimmed by 5 bases and J by 1 base, 7 bases remained unmatched. The CDR3 totals 15 residues.

This clonotype has a handful of counts. The DNA of the CDR3 is TGTGCCAGCAGCTTAGGGAGTACCATGCCGGGCTATGGCTACACCTTC. Residues: CASSLGSTMPGYGYTF. V gene TRBV7-9 combines with J gene TRBJ1-2; D is undetermined. Deletions cut 1 base from V and 4 bases from J, with 16 bases between. The germline gives CDR1 SEHNR, CDR2 FQNEAQ (reference sequence). The CDR3 is 16 amino acids.

The V gene is TRBV20-1, the J gene TRBJ2-7, with TRBD2 matching over 13 bases. Germline lookup yields CDR1 DFQATT and CDR2 SNEGSKA (reference sequence). The CDR3 runs to 17 residues. Losses at the gene ends were 0 bases for V and 9 bases for J; bases not matched to a gene: 14. CDR3 DNA: TGCAGTGCTAGAGATTGGGGGTCAGGACTAGCGGGAGCACGGCAGTACTTC. This codes for CSARDWGSGLAGARQYF.

This clonotype was picked up a small number of times. V and J are TRBV24-1 and TRBJ2-1; tentatively, D is TRBD1 (5 bases). CDR1 and CDR2 from the germline V gene are KGHDR and SFDVKD. This CDR3 region has 15 residues. V lost 8 bases to trimming and J lost 4 bases, with 17 bases between them. CDR3 DNA: TGTGCCACCAAGTCTCGACAGAGTAATTACAATGAGCAGTTCTTC. Residues: CATKSRQSNYNEQFF.

This clonotype has a handful of counts. The CDR3 is CASSFTSGTGSNIQYF. The CDR3 DNA follows: TGTGCCAGCAGCTTCACCTCCGGGACAGGCTCAAACATTCAGTACTTC. V gene TRBV6-6 combines with J gene TRBJ2-4, with 8 bases that match TRBD1. Germline CDR1 is MNHNY and CDR2 is SVGAGI (reference sequence). V shed 6 bases and J 6 bases; nucleotides not matched to a gene: 13. This CDR3 is 16 amino acids long.

This CDR3 reads CASRESAGYEQFF. DNA for the CDR3: TGTGCCAGCAGGGAATCCGCAGGCTATGAGCAGTTCTTC. The chain is built from TRBV27 and TRBJ2-1; D is uncertain. The CDR3 contains 13 residues. V lost 6 bases and J lost 8, with 14 bases in between. Germline V CDR1 and CDR2: MNHEY, SMNVEV (reference sequence).

The chain links TRBV2 to TRBJ1-1, with no clear D. Germline V gene sequence: CDR1 SNHLY, CDR2 FYNNEI. Trimming removed 4 bases from V and 7 bases from J, with 7 bases in between. CDR3 length: 11 residues. CDR3 sequence (DNA): TGTGCCAGCAGTGGAGGCGGTGAAGCTTTCTTT. It encodes CASSGGGEAFF.

The chain uses TRBV28 and TRBJ1-5; TRBD1 might be the D (6 bases). Germline V gene data show CDR1 as MDHEN and CDR2 as SYDVKM. Between the trimmed V and J ends, which lost 3 bases and 0 bases, there was a span of 12 bases. The CDR3 sequence is 16 residues long. The CDR3 protein is CASSFGGRFSNQPQHF. For the CDR3, the DNA is TGTGCCAGCAGTTTCGGGGGGCGCTTTAGCAATCAGCCCCAGCATTTT. The variable domain in full, with the rest retrieved from reference TRBV28 and TRBJ1-5, is DVKVTQSSRYLVKRTGEKVFLECVQDMDHENMFWYRQDPGLGLRLIYFSYDVKMKEKGDIPEGYSVSREKKERFSLILESASTNQTSMYLCASSFGGRFSNQPQHFGDGTRLSIL.

This chain connects TRBV6-2 or TRBV6-3 to TRBJ2-2; TRBD2 matches 8 bases. This CDR3 has 13 residues. Germline loops: CDR1 MNHEY, CDR2 SVGEGT. Losses at the gene ends were 5 bases for V and 8 bases for J; bases not matched to a gene: 4. DNA of the CDR3: TGTGCCAGCAGTACTAGCGGCCGGGGGGAGCTGTTTTTT. Encoded protein: CASSTSGRGELFF.

The V call is TRBV20-1, the J call TRBJ2-1; 8 bases are shared with TRBD2. Germline CDR1 is DFQATT and CDR2 is SNEGSKA (reference sequence). The J segment lost 6 bases and the V segment lost 0 bases, leaving 4 bases of the junction unmatched. The CDR3 has 14 residues. The DNA for the CDR3 is TGCAGTGCTAGAGATAGGCTAGCGGGCAATGAGCAGTTCTTC. Protein product: CSARDRLAGNEQFF.

This sequence joins TRBV3-1 and TRBJ1-5; weak D call: TRBD1 (6 bases). Looked up from germline, CDR1 is LGHDT and CDR2 is YNNKEL (reference sequence). CDR3 size: 16 residues. The ends were cut back, 4 bases at V and 0 bases at J, with 13 bases in the middle. This CDR3 reads CASSPGTPYSNQPQHF. CDR3 nucleotide sequence: TGTGCCAGCAGCCCCGGGACACCCTATAGCAATCAGCCCCAGCATTTT. Using reference TRBV3-1 and TRBJ1-5 for the parts outside the CDR3, the full variable domain is DTAVSQTPKYLVTQMGNDKSIKCEQNLGHDTMYWYKQDSKKFLKIMFSYNNKELIINETVPNRFSPKSPDKAHLNLHINSLELGDSAVYFCASSPGTPYSNQPQHFGDGTRLSIL.

This clonotype was seen repeatedly, ten times or more. The chain's CDR3 is CASSQVAGREGEQFF. DNA of the CDR3: TGTGCCAGCAGCCAAGTAGCGGGCAGGGAGGGTGAGCAGTTCTTC. V is TRBV14 and J is TRBJ2-1; TRBD2 agrees at 7 bases. From germline, CDR1 is SGHDN and CDR2 FVKESK. The CDR3 has 15 residues. The J segment lost 9 bases and the V segment lost 1 base, leaving 9 bases of the junction unmatched.

This clonotype was counted between two and nine times. The rearrangement uses TRBV12-3 or TRBV12-4 and TRBJ1-6, with 8 bases that match TRBD1. The V gene end was trimmed by 6 bases and the J gene end by 8 bases; junction bases not matched to a gene: 6. This CDR3 region has 14 residues. CDR3 residues: CASRWGQAHSPLHF. CDR3 nucleotides: TGTGCCAGCAGGTGGGGACAGGCCCATTCACCCCTCCACTTT.

The V and J genes are TRBV6-5 and TRBJ1-6; no clear D gene. CDR1 is MNHEY, CDR2 SVGAGI, per germline. V dropped 6 bases and J dropped 9 bases, with 15 bases sitting between them. The CDR3 length is 14 residues. The CDR3 coding sequence is TGTGCCAGCAGCGTCGGCCAGGAAGCTTCACCCCTCCACTTT. Translating it yields CASSVGQEASPLHF.

Note on this clonotype: Its ends do not fully match the called genes, so a read error is possible. The gene calls are TRBV7-2 and TRBJ1-2, with TRBD1 matching 9 bases. The CDR3 extends over 14 amino acids. Germline V gene data show CDR1 as SGHTA and CDR2 as FQGNSA. The CDR3 bases are TGTGCCAGCGGCTTCGGGACAGGGATCTATGGCTACACCTTC. Encoded protein: CASGFGTGIYGYTF.

This clonotype was observed a handful of times. V gene TRBV28 combines with J gene TRBJ2-7; no reliable D call. Deletions cut 1 base from V and 0 bases from J, with 10 bases between. This CDR3 has 15 residues. The V gene's germline CDR1 is MDHEN and CDR2 SYDVKM. This CDR3 reads CASSLSATLSYEQYF. The CDR3 DNA follows: TGTGCCAGCAGTTTATCCGCGACCCTCTCCTACGAGCAGTACTTC.

A few counts support this clonotype. V is TRBV12-3 or TRBV12-4 and J is TRBJ1-4, with TRBD1 identical over 7 bases. With 6 bases clipped from V and 0 bases from J, the junction kept 4 bases outside the gene matches. CDR3 length: 15 amino acids. The DNA of the CDR3 is TGTGCCAGCAGACGAACAGGGGCAACTAATGAAAAACTGTTTTTT. It translates to CASRRTGATNEKLFF.

This clonotype has a handful of counts. The chain is built from TRBV6-2 or TRBV6-3 and TRBJ2-5; tentatively, D is TRBD2 (5 bases). The CDR3 contains 15 residues. V was shortened by 0 bases and J by 1 base, with 9 bases between the two germline ends. The germline gives CDR1 MNHEY, CDR2 SVGEGT. CDR3 nucleotide sequence: TGTGCCAGCAGTTACTCTGCGAGGGCCCAAGAGACCCAGTACTTC. Amino acids: CASSYSARAQETQYF.

The sample holds a few counts of this clonotype. V usage is TRBV28 and J usage is TRBJ1-2; D is possibly TRBD1 (6 bases). V was clipped by 6 bases and J by 7 bases, with 21 bases between them. This CDR3 region has 15 residues. Germline V gene sequence: CDR1 MDHEN, CDR2 SYDVKM. CDR3 protein: CASSPGGRVVVGYTF. The CDR3 coding sequence is TGTGCCAGCAGCCCCGGGGGCAGGGTAGTGGTTGGCTACACCTTC.

The chain uses TRBV4-3 and TRBJ2-7; the match to TRBD2 covers 9 bases. The CDR3 is 16 residues long. The germline gives CDR1 LGHNA, CDR2 YSLEER. V shed 0 bases, J shed 1 base, and the junction held 4 bases outside the gene matches. Here the CDR3 DNA reads TGCGCCAGCAGCCAAGATTCGACTAGCGGATCCTACGAGCAGTACTTC. Translating gives CASSQDSTSGSYEQYF.

V is TRBV5-6 and J is TRBJ2-1; perhaps TRBD1 as D (6 bases). Germline V gives CDR1 SGHDT, CDR2 YYEEEE. Trimming took off 5 bases at V and 7 bases at J, with 16 bases between the two ends. CDR3 size: 14 residues. The CDR3 loop is CASRRAGDINEQFF. The CDR3 DNA reads as TGTGCCAGCAGGAGGGCAGGGGACATTAATGAGCAGTTCTTC.

A few counts support this clonotype. The chain couples TRBV6-5 to TRBJ1-1; D call uncertain. Per the germline V gene, CDR1 is MNHEY and CDR2 is SVGAGI. Trimming took off 5 bases at V and 1 base at J, with 8 bases between the two ends. This CDR3 is built from 13 residues. DNA for the CDR3: TGTGCCAGCAGTCCCATCCCGAACACTGAAGCTTTCTTT. It is translated as CASSPIPNTEAFF.

This clonotype occurred a few times. The chain carries TRBV7-9 and TRBJ2-4; TRBD1 is a possible D gene (6 bases). This CDR3 region has 17 residues. V lost 5 bases and J lost 0, with 17 bases in between. Germline V CDR1 and CDR2: SEHNR, FQNEAQ (reference sequence). The CDR3 sequence is CASSPPRTDLAKNIQYF. The CDR3 DNA reads TGTGCCAGCAGCCCTCCCAGGACAGATCTAGCCAAAAACATTCAGTACTTC.

The V gene is TRBV3-1, the J gene TRBJ1-5; D might be TRBD1 (6 bases). The V and J ends lost 4 bases and 2 bases respectively, with 12 bases between them. Germline V gene lookup returns CDR1 LGHDT and CDR2 YNNKEL (reference sequence). The CDR3 covers 15 residues. The CDR3 DNA reads TGTGCCAGCAGCCCTAATCCAGGGGGCAATCAGCCCCAGCATTTT. The encoded protein is CASSPNPGGNQPQHF. Full variable domain (rest looked up from reference TRBV3-1 and TRBJ1-5): DTAVSQTPKYLVTQMGNDKSIKCEQNLGHDTMYWYKQDSKKFLKIMFSYNNKELIINETVPNRFSPKSPDKAHLNLHINSLELGDSAVYFCASSPNPGGNQPQHFGDGTRLSIL.